This entry concerns a single TCR beta chain. No antigen is known for it. Base qualities were left out, and no much larger clone turns up one base away. The data were taken from a study of T cells after somatic rescue of genetic block (dated by TCRdb to 2019 to 2021). Concerning the study at large: What the study looked at was long-term robustness, specifically in a T-cell system that came about through somatic rescue of a genetic block in T-cell development.

The protocol used for the library was the immunoSEQ multiplex PCR assay. Not all clones reach the TCRdb copy of this immuneACCESS table, which keeps in-frame sequences only. Checked studies attribute under half of the gap to unresolved V genes and leave the rest unexplained. The sample profile shows approximately 58,000 clones; 90% to 97% of them were found once. Approximately 0.077% of the sample is in the top ten clones. Sequenced material: peripheral blood mononuclear cells (PBMCs). The TCR comes from a child less than two years old.

The sequence in DNA is TGTGCCAGCAGCCCGAGCGGGAGACGGTCCTACAATGAGCAGTTCTTC. The translation is CASSPSGRRSYNEQFF. The chain employs TRBV11-2 and TRBJ2-1; 8 bases in the middle match TRBD2. Its CDR3 holds 16 amino acids, cysteine through phenylalanine. Just the 48-base CDR3 DNA is kept, in frame starting at base 1. As encoded in the germline V gene, CDR1 is SGHAT while CDR2 is FQNNGV. V is cut back by 5 bases and J by 1 base, with 7 bases in the junction unmatched.